The T cell receptor beta chain described here comes from a study of blood T cells in healthy people across ages. CDR1 and CDR2 (germline): SGDLS, YYNGEE. Trimming took 6 bases from V and 8 from J, leaving 23 bases between them. The CDR3 is 15 residues long. A J-beta primer mix and a sample-barcoded 5' primer were used in a second PCR of roughly 7 to 12 cycles. One entry per CDR3 protein, called by TCRdb with MiXCR from the 5' RACE reads. This sample has around 1,900,000 distinct CDR3 sequences, with about 39% found just once. The origin of this receptor is a human donor in good health. The V gene is TRBV9, the J gene TRBJ1-2; possibly TRBD1 for D (5 bases). Sample: blood. The CDR3 loop reads CASKNLLELGDGYTF. CDR3 DNA: TGTGCCAGCAAAAACCTGTTAGAGCTGGGGGACGGCTACACCTTC.